This is a list of T cell receptor beta chains from one sample in a study of response to subunit inactivated influenza vaccine. From the RT-PCR reads, TCRdb called clonotypes with MiXCR, one entry per CDR3 protein. The table records a few hundred thousand distinct CDR3 sequences, about 15% of them present only once. This specimen consisted of PBMCs from blood, obtained about 13 days after vaccination. These TCRs come from a man aged 50-59 years who received an inactivated influenza vaccine. The CDR3 runs from the conserved cysteine through the conserved F or W. The order of the fields is D gene, V gene, J gene, clone size, CDR3 DNA, CDR3 protein. A D gene is named only where the DNA matches it firmly. Clone sizes are given selectively: once, few, many, or a class where the clone is expanded.

d_gene: TRBD2; v_gene: TRBV12-3/TRBV12-4; j_gene: TRBJ2-3; abundance: -; CDR3nt: TGTGCCAGCAGTTCCCGGTACAATAGCGGGGGGACTAGCACAGATACGCAGTATTTT; CDR3aa: CASSSRYNSGGTSTDTQYF
d_gene: -; v_gene: TRBV12-3/TRBV12-4; j_gene: TRBJ1-6; abundance: few; CDR3nt: TGTGCCAGCAGTTTAAATGATAATTCACCCCTCCACTTT; CDR3aa: CASSLNDNSPLHF
d_gene: -; v_gene: TRBV7-9; j_gene: TRBJ1-2; abundance: few; CDR3nt: TGTGCCAGCAGCTTAGAAGGGCAGTATGGCTACACCTTC; CDR3aa: CASSLEGQYGYTF
d_gene: -; v_gene: TRBV12-3/TRBV12-4; j_gene: TRBJ2-7; abundance: many; CDR3nt: TGTGCCAGCAGTAACGGTCTAGCTAGTGGCGAGCAGTACTTC; CDR3aa: CASSNGLASGEQYF
d_gene: TRBD2; v_gene: TRBV6-2/TRBV6-3; j_gene: TRBJ2-1; abundance: many; CDR3nt: TGTGCCAGCAGCATGGACATAGCGGGAGGGTACAATGAGCAGTTCTTC; CDR3aa: CASSMDIAGGYNEQFF
d_gene: TRBD1; v_gene: TRBV6-2/TRBV6-3; j_gene: TRBJ1-6; abundance: -; CDR3nt: TGTGCCAGCAGTCCGCGAGTGAGGACAGGACTGAGAGGATCCTATAATTCACCCCTCCACTTT; CDR3aa: CASSPRVRTGLRGSYNSPLHF
d_gene: TRBD1; v_gene: TRBV2; j_gene: TRBJ2-4; abundance: few; CDR3nt: TGTGCCAGCAGCTACCAGACTGGACAGGACATTCAGTACTTC; CDR3aa: CASSYQTGQDIQYF
d_gene: TRBD2; v_gene: TRBV29-1; j_gene: TRBJ2-7; abundance: -; CDR3nt: TGCAGCGTTGAAGAATCCAGCGGGGTTGTCGAGCAGTACTTC; CDR3aa: CSVEESSGVVEQYF
d_gene: -; v_gene: TRBV9; j_gene: TRBJ1-3; abundance: -; CDR3nt: TGTGCCAGCAGCCGGGACTTTGGAAACACCATATATTTT; CDR3aa: CASSRDFGNTIYF
d_gene: -; v_gene: TRBV5-5; j_gene: TRBJ2-5; abundance: -; CDR3nt: TGTGCCAGCAGCGAAATCAGGGTTATGGAGACCCAGTACTTC; CDR3aa: CASSEIRVMETQYF
d_gene: -; v_gene: TRBV10-1; j_gene: TRBJ1-4; abundance: -; CDR3nt: TGCGCCAGCAGTGAATTCGTAGCGGGAAAACTGTTTTTT; CDR3aa: CASSEFVAGKLFF
d_gene: TRBD1; v_gene: TRBV6-5; j_gene: TRBJ1-4; abundance: few; CDR3nt: TGTGCCAGCAGTTACCCCAGGGGGCGAAATGAAAAACTGTTTTTT; CDR3aa: CASSYPRGRNEKLFF
d_gene: -; v_gene: TRBV5-1; j_gene: TRBJ2-2; abundance: many; CDR3nt: TGCGCCAGCATAAAGGATGGCGGGGCCCCCGGGGAGCTGTTTTTT; CDR3aa: CASIKDGGAPGELFF
d_gene: TRBD1; v_gene: TRBV20-1; j_gene: TRBJ1-3; abundance: few; CDR3nt: TGCAGTGCTAGGGATTCGCAGGGGGGATCTGGAAACACCATATATTTT; CDR3aa: CSARDSQGGSGNTIYF
d_gene: -; v_gene: TRBV27; j_gene: TRBJ2-7; abundance: -; CDR3nt: TGTGCCAGCAGTCCGAGAGACCCAAGCTCCTACGAGCAGTACTTC; CDR3aa: CASSPRDPSSYEQYF
d_gene: -; v_gene: TRBV29-1; j_gene: TRBJ2-1; abundance: -; CDR3nt: TGCAGCGTTGTAAAACAGGGAACCTACAATGAGCAGTTCTTC; CDR3aa: CSVVKQGTYNEQFF
d_gene: TRBD2; v_gene: TRBV10-3; j_gene: TRBJ2-3; abundance: -; CDR3nt: TGTGCCATCAGTGGCGGGACTACCTCTAGCACAGATACGCAGTATTTT; CDR3aa: CAISGGTTSSTDTQYF
d_gene: -; v_gene: TRBV7-2; j_gene: TRBJ1-5; abundance: -; CDR3nt: TGTGCCAGCAGCCCTACACGGGGCAATCAGCCCCAGCATTTT; CDR3aa: CASSPTRGNQPQHF
d_gene: -; v_gene: TRBV7-2; j_gene: TRBJ1-1; abundance: -; CDR3nt: TGTGCCAGCAGCTTAGGCGGGACAAACACTGAAGCTTTCTTT; CDR3aa: CASSLGGTNTEAFF
d_gene: TRBD2; v_gene: TRBV6-5; j_gene: TRBJ2-3; abundance: few; CDR3nt: TGTGCCAGCAGTTTTAGCGGGAGGAAGGCAGATACGCAGTATTTT; CDR3aa: CASSFSGRKADTQYF
d_gene: -; v_gene: TRBV6-1; j_gene: TRBJ1-2; abundance: few; CDR3nt: TGTGCCAGCAGTGAATTTGGGGGGGGTAGCTATGGCTACACCTTC; CDR3aa: CASSEFGGGSYGYTF
d_gene: TRBD2; v_gene: TRBV5-1; j_gene: TRBJ2-1; abundance: few; CDR3nt: TGCGCCAGCAGCTTAGGTAACGGCCGGGGGGATGAGCAGTTCTTC; CDR3aa: CASSLGNGRGDEQFF
d_gene: -; v_gene: TRBV4-1; j_gene: TRBJ2-5; abundance: -; CDR3nt: TGCGCCAGCAGCCAAGATGCCGGCCGGACCCAGTACTTC; CDR3aa: CASSQDAGRTQYF
d_gene: -; v_gene: TRBV11-2; j_gene: TRBJ2-5; abundance: -; CDR3nt: TGTGCCAGCAGCCCGACTCGGGGAGAGACCCAGTACTTC; CDR3aa: CASSPTRGETQYF
d_gene: TRBD1; v_gene: TRBV5-1; j_gene: TRBJ1-1; abundance: many; CDR3nt: TGCGCCAGCAGCCTTCGACAGGGGAGGAATGAAGCTTTCTTT; CDR3aa: CASSLRQGRNEAFF
d_gene: -; v_gene: TRBV19; j_gene: TRBJ2-7; abundance: few; CDR3nt: TGTGCCAGTAGTACATCCAGGGAAATTACCCACGAGCAGTACTTC; CDR3aa: CASSTSREITHEQYF
d_gene: TRBD2; v_gene: TRBV2; j_gene: TRBJ2-1; abundance: few; CDR3nt: TGTGCCAGCTTAATTAAATTAAAAGGACTAGCGGGAGGCGAGCAGTTCTTC; CDR3aa: CASLIKLKGLAGGEQFF
d_gene: -; v_gene: TRBV6-2/TRBV6-3; j_gene: TRBJ2-1; abundance: few; CDR3nt: TGTGCCAGCAGTTCCCCCTTTTGGGATGAGCAGTTCTTC; CDR3aa: CASSSPFWDEQFF
d_gene: TRBD1; v_gene: TRBV12-3/TRBV12-4; j_gene: TRBJ2-1; abundance: -; CDR3nt: TGTGCCAGCAGTCCTTATGGGGACAGGGGGAACAATGAGCAGTTCTTC; CDR3aa: CASSPYGDRGNNEQFF
d_gene: -; v_gene: TRBV7-9; j_gene: TRBJ2-5; abundance: few; CDR3nt: TGTGCCAGCAGCTTTGTCCCACGGGAGACCCAGTACTTC; CDR3aa: CASSFVPRETQYF
d_gene: TRBD1; v_gene: TRBV12-3/TRBV12-4; j_gene: TRBJ2-5; abundance: few; CDR3nt: TGTGCCAGCAGTCATACGGGGACAGAAGAGACCCAGTACTTC; CDR3aa: CASSHTGTEETQYF
d_gene: TRBD2; v_gene: TRBV5-1; j_gene: TRBJ2-3; abundance: few; CDR3nt: TGCGCCAGCAGCTTGGTGGCTAGCGGGAGTGCAGATACGCAGTATTTT; CDR3aa: CASSLVASGSADTQYF